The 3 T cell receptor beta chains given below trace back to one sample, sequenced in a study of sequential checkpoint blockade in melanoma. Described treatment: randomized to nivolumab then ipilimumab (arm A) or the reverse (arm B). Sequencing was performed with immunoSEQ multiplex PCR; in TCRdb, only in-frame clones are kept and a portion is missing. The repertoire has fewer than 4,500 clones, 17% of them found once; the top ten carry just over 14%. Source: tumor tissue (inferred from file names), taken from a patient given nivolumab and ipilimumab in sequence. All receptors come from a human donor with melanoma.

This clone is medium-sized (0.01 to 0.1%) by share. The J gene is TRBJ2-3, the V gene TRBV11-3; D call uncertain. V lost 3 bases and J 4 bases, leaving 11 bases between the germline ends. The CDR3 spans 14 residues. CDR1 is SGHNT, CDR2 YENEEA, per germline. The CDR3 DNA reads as TGTGCCAGCAGCTTGCGGCAGGACCCAGATACGCAGTATTTT. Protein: CASSLRQDPDTQYF.

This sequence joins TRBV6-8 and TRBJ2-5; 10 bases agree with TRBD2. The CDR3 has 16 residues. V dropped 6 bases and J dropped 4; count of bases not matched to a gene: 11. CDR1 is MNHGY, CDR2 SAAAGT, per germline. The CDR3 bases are TGTGCCAGCAGCCATCCTACAGCGGGGGGGCTAGAGACCCAGTACTTC. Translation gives CASSHPTAGGLETQYF.

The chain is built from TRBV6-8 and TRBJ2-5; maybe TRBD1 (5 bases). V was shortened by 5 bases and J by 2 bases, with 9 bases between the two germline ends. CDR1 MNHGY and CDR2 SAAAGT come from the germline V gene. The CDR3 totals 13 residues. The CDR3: CASSVDRQETQYF. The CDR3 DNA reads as TGTGCCAGCAGTGTCGACAGACAAGAGACCCAGTACTTC.